The rows below give T cell receptor beta chains drawn from one sample of a study of OX40 agonist ivuxolimab in advanced cancers. Assay: immunoSEQ multiplex PCR; the TCRdb copy retains only in-frame clones and omits some. The sample lists about 41,000 clones; about 87% were seen once. The source was CD4+ or CD8+ T cells sorted from blood, collected in a trial of the OX40 agonist ivuxolimab. The receptors originated from an adult with an advanced solid tumor such as melanoma, head and neck, liver or kidney cancer. Both conserved end residues are part of each CDR3. D genes are given only for firm matches. Size tells how often a clone was seen (once, few, many) or the class of an expanded clone, and some rows leave it out.

d_gene	len	v_gene	j_gene	abundance	CDR3aa	CDR3nt
TRBD1	15	TRBV30	TRBJ2-5	once	CAWSVGQQYQETQYF	TGTGCCTGGAGTGTGGGACAGCAGTACCAAGAGACCCAGTACTTC
-	12	TRBV28	TRBJ1-4	-	CAPPAENEKLFF	TGTGCCCCCCCTGCAGAAAATGAAAAACTGTTTTTT
-	12	TRBV7-3	TRBJ2-3	-	CASSSSTDTQYF	TGTGCCAGCAGCTCTAGCACAGATACGCAGTATTTT
TRBD1	17	TRBV11-3	TRBJ1-1	few	CASSRDPRTGGVPEAFF	TGTGCCAGCAGCCGCGATCCCCGGACAGGGGGAGTCCCTGAAGCTTTCTTT
TRBD2	12	TRBV6-6	TRBJ2-7	-	CASSPGGGEQYF	TGTGCCAGCAGCCCGGGGGGGGGTGAGCAGTACTTC
-	14	TRBV9	TRBJ2-5	-	CASSVSGEGETQYF	TGTGCCAGCAGCGTATCGGGAGAGGGTGAGACCCAGTACTTC
TRBD2	16	TRBV19	TRBJ2-3	-	CASSSGASGSTDTQYF	TGTGCCAGTAGTTCTGGGGCTAGCGGGAGCACAGATACGCAGTATTTT
-	14	TRBV29-1	TRBJ1-2	-	CSALVEEANYGYTF	TGCAGCGCCCTCGTGGAAGAAGCTAACTATGGCTACACCTTC
-	15	TRBV6-1	TRBJ1-2	-	CASMRVGAGRYGYTF	TGTGCCAGCATGAGGGTAGGGGCAGGACGGTATGGCTACACCTTC
-	12	TRBV28	TRBJ2-1	-	CASSLLHNEQFF	TGTGCCAGCAGTTTATTACACAATGAGCAGTTCTTC
-	12	TRBV2	TRBJ2-3	-	CASNRWSDTQYF	TGTGCCAGCAATAGGTGGTCAGATACGCAGTATTTT
TRBD2	17	TRBV10-1	TRBJ2-6	-	CASSDQAGGSGANVLTF	TGCGCCAGCAGTGACCAAGCGGGGGGCTCTGGGGCCAACGTCCTGACTTTC
TRBD2	16	TRBV7-2	TRBJ2-5	few	CASSQAGGPWEETQYF	TGTGCCAGCAGCCAAGCGGGAGGGCCATGGGAGGAGACCCAGTACTTC
-	15	TRBV11-3	TRBJ1-1	-	CASSSSDGLNTEAFF	TGTGCCAGCAGCTCCTCCGACGGTCTGAACACTGAAGCTTTCTTT
-	11	TRBV25-1	TRBJ2-6	-	CASSVANVLTF	TGTGCCAGCAGTGTGGCCAACGTCCTGACTTTC
-	12	TRBV18	TRBJ2-7	-	CASSPPGNEQYF	TGTGCCAGCTCACCACCAGGTAACGAGCAGTACTTC
TRBD1	15	TRBV9	TRBJ1-4	-	CASSVGSGGNEKLFF	TGTGCCAGCAGCGTAGGATCAGGGGGTAATGAAAAACTGTTTTTT
-	15	TRBV9	TRBJ2-1	few	CASSVAGVGNNEQFF	TGTGCCAGCAGCGTAGCGGGAGTAGGCAACAATGAGCAGTTCTTC